A selection of T cell receptor beta chains follows, all from one sample in a study of shared clonotypes between healthy human individuals. The assay was immunoSEQ multiplex PCR, and TCRdb's table has in-frame clones only and misses some. The sample has some 2 million clones; less than 95% are singletons. The sample comprised naive CD8+ T cells sorted from blood. The source of these receptors is a man aged 18 to 35 in good health. CDR3s include the opening cysteine and the closing phenylalanine or tryptophan. D genes are given only for firm matches. Expanded clones are given a class, and other clones once, few, many or no size at all.

abundance: once; j_gene: TRBJ1-1; d_gene: TRBD1; v_gene: TRBV19; CDR3nt: TGTGCCACAAGGGCAGGGGGAGTCAACACTGAAGCTTTCTTT; CDR3aa: CATRAGGVNTEAFF
abundance: -; j_gene: TRBJ2-5; d_gene: TRBD2; v_gene: TRBV7-2; CDR3nt: TGTGCCAGCACCGGGACTAGCGGGGCTCAAGAGACCCAGTACTTC; CDR3aa: CASTGTSGAQETQYF
abundance: -; j_gene: TRBJ1-1; d_gene: -; v_gene: TRBV6-6; CDR3nt: TGTGCCAGCAGTTACGGGGGGGTGCCCACTGAAGCTTTCTTT; CDR3aa: CASSYGGVPTEAFF
abundance: -; j_gene: TRBJ2-3; d_gene: TRBD2; v_gene: TRBV10-3; CDR3nt: TGTGCCATCAGTGAAGACGTAGCGGGGGTGGGCACAGATACGCAGTATTTT; CDR3aa: CAISEDVAGVGTDTQYF
abundance: -; j_gene: TRBJ2-5; d_gene: -; v_gene: TRBV10-1; CDR3nt: TGCGCCAGCAGTGATACAGCGAACGGCGAGACCCAGTACTTC; CDR3aa: CASSDTANGETQYF
abundance: -; j_gene: TRBJ1-6; d_gene: -; v_gene: TRBV25-1; CDR3nt: TGTGCCAGCAGTGTACAGCTCAATTCACCCCTCCACTTT; CDR3aa: CASSVQLNSPLHF
abundance: once; j_gene: TRBJ2-7; d_gene: -; v_gene: TRBV27; CDR3nt: TGTGCCAGCAGTCTCAGGGGTATCACCCACTACGAGCAGTACTTC; CDR3aa: CASSLRGITHYEQYF
abundance: -; j_gene: TRBJ2-3; d_gene: -; v_gene: TRBV27; CDR3nt: TGTGCCAGCAGTTCCATCGGGACTCCGACAGATACGCAGTATTTT; CDR3aa: CASSSIGTPTDTQYF
abundance: -; j_gene: TRBJ2-3; d_gene: -; v_gene: TRBV7-3; CDR3nt: TGTGCCAGCAGCTTCTTAACCTCCGATACGCAGTATTTT; CDR3aa: CASSFLTSDTQYF
abundance: -; j_gene: TRBJ2-1; d_gene: -; v_gene: TRBV7-9; CDR3nt: TGTGCCAGCAGCTTAAGTGGCTCTCCTGAGCAGTTCTTC; CDR3aa: CASSLSGSPEQFF
abundance: -; j_gene: TRBJ2-3; d_gene: TRBD2; v_gene: TRBV7-3; CDR3nt: TGTGCCAGCAGCATTAGCGGGGGGGCCGGTAAAGATACGCAGTATTTT; CDR3aa: CASSISGGAGKDTQYF
abundance: -; j_gene: TRBJ2-1; d_gene: -; v_gene: TRBV28; CDR3nt: TGTGCCAGCAGTTTTGTTGAGGGAGTTGAGCAGTTCTTC; CDR3aa: CASSFVEGVEQFF
abundance: once; j_gene: TRBJ2-1; d_gene: TRBD2; v_gene: TRBV7-6; CDR3nt: TGTGCCAGCAGCGCCTTACTAGCGGGGGCCTACAATGAGCAGTTCTTC; CDR3aa: CASSALLAGAYNEQFF
abundance: -; j_gene: TRBJ2-2; d_gene: -; v_gene: TRBV4-1; CDR3nt: TGCGCCAGCAGCCCCGCGGAGTTGACCACCGGGGAGCTGTTTTTT; CDR3aa: CASSPAELTTGELFF
abundance: -; j_gene: TRBJ1-4; d_gene: -; v_gene: TRBV27; CDR3nt: TGTGCCAGCAGCTGGAGGACTAATGAAAAACTGTTTTTT; CDR3aa: CASSWRTNEKLFF
abundance: -; j_gene: TRBJ1-6; d_gene: -; v_gene: TRBV7-3; CDR3nt: TGTGCCAGCAGCTCGGACGGGCAAAATTCACCCCTCCACTTT; CDR3aa: CASSSDGQNSPLHF
abundance: -; j_gene: TRBJ1-5; d_gene: -; v_gene: TRBV7-9; CDR3nt: TGTGCCAGCAGCCCGGACATTATTGGCAATCAGCCCCAGCATTTT; CDR3aa: CASSPDIIGNQPQHF
abundance: -; j_gene: TRBJ2-3; d_gene: TRBD2; v_gene: TRBV7-8; CDR3nt: TGTGCCAGCAGCTTAGCTCTAGCGGGAGGTATGGGGGTACATACGCAGTATTTT; CDR3aa: CASSLALAGGMGVHTQYF
abundance: once; j_gene: TRBJ2-3; d_gene: TRBD2; v_gene: TRBV27; CDR3nt: TGTGCCAGCAGTTTTAGCGGGGGGGCCAGAGATACGCAGTATTTT; CDR3aa: CASSFSGGARDTQYF
abundance: -; j_gene: TRBJ2-2; d_gene: -; v_gene: TRBV9; CDR3nt: TGTGCCAGCAGCGTAGGCGACGACACCGGGGAGCTGTTTTTT; CDR3aa: CASSVGDDTGELFF
abundance: -; j_gene: TRBJ2-7; d_gene: -; v_gene: TRBV6-1; CDR3nt: TGTGCCAGCAGTCGGCGGGGATCAGGCTACGAGCAGTACTTC; CDR3aa: CASSRRGSGYEQYF
abundance: -; j_gene: TRBJ2-7; d_gene: -; v_gene: TRBV27; CDR3nt: TGTGCCAGCAGTACGGACAGCTCCTACGAGCAGTACTTC; CDR3aa: CASSTDSSYEQYF
abundance: once; j_gene: TRBJ1-2; d_gene: TRBD1; v_gene: TRBV4-1; CDR3nt: TGCGCCAGCAGCCAAGGGTCAGGGGGAGGCTATGGCTACACCTTC; CDR3aa: CASSQGSGGGYGYTF
abundance: -; j_gene: TRBJ2-1; d_gene: TRBD2; v_gene: TRBV7-6; CDR3nt: TGTGCCAGCAGCTTAAGACTAGCGGGGACCTATGAGCAGTTCTTC; CDR3aa: CASSLRLAGTYEQFF
abundance: -; j_gene: TRBJ1-5; d_gene: -; v_gene: TRBV7-8; CDR3nt: TGTGCCAGCAGCACGGACGGGGGTAATCAGCCCCAGCATTTT; CDR3aa: CASSTDGGNQPQHF
abundance: -; j_gene: TRBJ2-7; d_gene: -; v_gene: TRBV9; CDR3nt: TGTGCCAGCAGCGTGGGCGCCGCCGTCTCCTACGAGCAGTACTTC; CDR3aa: CASSVGAAVSYEQYF
abundance: -; j_gene: TRBJ2-7; d_gene: TRBD2; v_gene: TRBV27; CDR3nt: TGTGCCAGCAGTTTGGTTCTAGCGGGGGGTCACATGGAGCAGTACTTC; CDR3aa: CASSLVLAGGHMEQYF
abundance: once; j_gene: TRBJ2-3; d_gene: -; v_gene: TRBV15; CDR3nt: TGTGCCACCAGCCCAGGCACCACAGATACGCAGTATTTT; CDR3aa: CATSPGTTDTQYF
abundance: -; j_gene: TRBJ2-7; d_gene: -; v_gene: TRBV5-6; CDR3nt: TGTGCCAGCAGCCTATGGGACGGTCGGTACGAGCAGTACTTC; CDR3aa: CASSLWDGRYEQYF
abundance: -; j_gene: TRBJ1-5; d_gene: -; v_gene: TRBV16; CDR3nt: TGTGCCAGCAGCCAATCAGGGCAGCCCCAGCATTTT; CDR3aa: CASSQSGQPQHF
abundance: once; j_gene: TRBJ2-5; d_gene: -; v_gene: TRBV5-6; CDR3nt: TGTGCCAGCAGCTTCGGGACTCTACAAGAGACCCAGTACTTC; CDR3aa: CASSFGTLQETQYF
abundance: -; j_gene: TRBJ2-7; d_gene: TRBD2; v_gene: TRBV2; CDR3nt: TGTGCCAGCAGCCACAGCGGGAGTGTCGAGCAGTACTTC; CDR3aa: CASSHSGSVEQYF
abundance: -; j_gene: TRBJ2-7; d_gene: TRBD1; v_gene: TRBV4-3; CDR3nt: TGCGCCAGCAGCCTTGGCAGGGGGCCCTACGAGCAGTACTTC; CDR3aa: CASSLGRGPYEQYF
abundance: once; j_gene: TRBJ1-4; d_gene: -; v_gene: TRBV6-5; CDR3nt: TGTGCCAGCAGTCCGACCGGAAATGAAAAACTGTTTTTT; CDR3aa: CASSPTGNEKLFF
abundance: -; j_gene: TRBJ2-3; d_gene: -; v_gene: TRBV5-4; CDR3nt: TGTGCCAGCAGCTTTGGACTGGGAACGCAGTATTTT; CDR3aa: CASSFGLGTQYF
abundance: -; j_gene: TRBJ2-6; d_gene: -; v_gene: TRBV2; CDR3nt: TGTGCCAGCAGTGAACCGCACATACAGTACTCTGGGGCCAACGTCCTGACTTTC; CDR3aa: CASSEPHIQYSGANVLTF
abundance: -; j_gene: TRBJ2-7; d_gene: -; v_gene: TRBV6-5; CDR3nt: TGTGCCAGCAGTTACACGGAGGGGTACGAGCAGTACTTC; CDR3aa: CASSYTEGYEQYF
abundance: -; j_gene: TRBJ2-1; d_gene: -; v_gene: TRBV5-6; CDR3nt: TGTGCCAGCAGCTTGATACAGGGAATATACAATGAGCAGTTCTTC; CDR3aa: CASSLIQGIYNEQFF
abundance: -; j_gene: TRBJ1-1; d_gene: -; v_gene: TRBV5-4; CDR3nt: TGTGCCAGCAGCTTGAAGGGGGGCGCCACTGAAGCTTTCTTT; CDR3aa: CASSLKGGATEAFF
abundance: -; j_gene: TRBJ2-1; d_gene: -; v_gene: TRBV5-1; CDR3nt: TGCGCCAGCAACAGGGAGGGGTTCAATGAGCAGTTCTTC; CDR3aa: CASNREGFNEQFF
abundance: -; j_gene: TRBJ1-1; d_gene: -; v_gene: TRBV5-4; CDR3nt: TGTGCCAGCAGCTTGGAGGATGAAGCTTTCTTT; CDR3aa: CASSLEDEAFF
abundance: -; j_gene: TRBJ2-5; d_gene: -; v_gene: TRBV28; CDR3nt: TGTGCCAGCAGTTCCACCGAGGGGGTGTACCAAGAGACCCAGTACTTC; CDR3aa: CASSSTEGVYQETQYF
abundance: -; j_gene: TRBJ1-5; d_gene: -; v_gene: TRBV19; CDR3nt: TGTGCCAGTAGTCCGTTCGGGGAGCAGCCCCAGCATTTT; CDR3aa: CASSPFGEQPQHF
abundance: -; j_gene: TRBJ1-2; d_gene: TRBD1; v_gene: TRBV28; CDR3nt: TGTGCCAGTCAGACAGGGTGGGGGTACTACACCTTC; CDR3aa: CASQTGWGYYTF
abundance: -; j_gene: TRBJ2-5; d_gene: TRBD2; v_gene: TRBV2; CDR3nt: TGTGCCAGCAGTGGGCGGGAGGGAGAGACCCAGTACTTC; CDR3aa: CASSGREGETQYF
abundance: -; j_gene: TRBJ1-1; d_gene: -; v_gene: TRBV6-1; CDR3nt: TGTGCCAGCAGTGACAGGGACCTTATGAACACTGAAGCTTTCTTT; CDR3aa: CASSDRDLMNTEAFF